The 21 T cell receptor beta chains given below trace back to one sample, sequenced in a study of tumor-infiltrating lymphocytes in primary liver carcinoma. RNA isolated from unsorted whole blood supplied the blood RNA, with germline DNA also extracted. From about 530 ng total RNA, TCR beta cDNA was generated with a primer in the constant region. Nested multiplex PCR, run for three rounds with slightly modified ARM-PCR, yielded TCR beta libraries. Rounds one and two of PCR, each of 10 cycles, were primed with TRBV1-TRBV30 forward primers and a C-beta reverse primer. TCRdb processed the multiplex PCR reads anew with MiXCR; each CDR3 protein has one entry. The data contain about 300,000 distinct CDR3 sequences, approximately 65% of them singletons. Sequenced input: peripheral blood. The receptors were sampled from a man aged 40-49 years with primary liver carcinoma and hepatitis B virus infection.

Details on this clonotype: The junction and the germline gene differ at one end; a read error may be behind it. The chain couples TRBV6-1 to TRBJ1-5; D is unresolved. CDR3 length: 13 amino acids. Germline V lookup: CDR1 MNHNS, CDR2 SASEGT. The CDR3 region has the DNA TGTGTCAGCAGTGAGGCGAGGGAAAGGCGCCCAGCATTT. Encoded protein: CVSSEARERRPAF.

In its sample, this clonotype was seen once. Germline and junction disagree at one end, which may indicate a read error. The V and J genes are TRBV6-2 or TRBV6-3 and TRBJ1-3; 7 positions match TRBD1. The germline CDR1 and CDR2 sequences are MNHEY and SVGEGT. The CDR3 totals 18 residues. Here the CDR3 reads CASSYPGRDSRSVNTIYF. The CDR3 coding sequence is TGTGCCAGCAGTTACCCAGGAAGGGACAGCCGCTCTGTAAACACCATATATTTT.

About this clonotype: This clone may be a read error of a much larger clone one base away. This sequence joins TRBV6-1 and TRBJ1-1; no reliable D call. The CDR3 consists of 15 residues. Looked up from germline, CDR1 is MNHNS and CDR2 is SASEGT. DNA of the CDR3: TGTGCCAGCACCGTAACAGCCCTTCTGAACGCTGAAGCTTTCTTT. Its translation: CASTVTALLNAEAFF.

The chain uses TRBV11-2 and TRBJ2-1; no definite D call. This CDR3 is 19 amino acids long. With 11 bases removed from V and 3 bases from J, the gap between germline ends came to 32 bases. Germline CDR1 and CDR2: SGHAT and FQNNGV. CDR3 loop: CAGGARVLGRNPFYNEQFF. CDR3 DNA: TGTGCCGGCGGCGCCCGCGTTTTAGGGCGAAATCCATTCTACAATGAGCAGTTCTTC.

V is TRBV30 and J is TRBJ2-6; D ambiguous. Germline V CDR1 and CDR2: GTSNPN, SVGIG (reference sequence). V was clipped by 3 bases and J by 0 bases, with 15 bases between them. CDR3 length: 17 residues. The CDR3 is CAWRRGRAFSGANVLTF. For the CDR3, the DNA is TGTGCCTGGAGGCGAGGACGGGCGTTCTCTGGGGCCAACGTCCTGACTTTC.

The sample holds many counts of this clonotype. The rearrangement links TRBV6-5 to TRBJ1-6; 9 positions agree with TRBD1. With V trimmed by 1 base and J by 7 bases, 8 bases remained unmatched. This CDR3 has 17 amino acids. Germline V gene sequence: CDR1 MNHEY, CDR2 SVGAGI. The CDR3 is CASSYFRPGQGNSPLHF. CDR3 in DNA: TGTGCCAGCAGTTACTTTAGACCTGGACAGGGGAATTCACCCCTCCACTTT.

Regarding this clonotype: A read error may account for a junction end that differs from germline. The V gene is TRBV12-3 or TRBV12-4, the J gene TRBJ1-4; D is ambiguous. The CDR3 has 13 residues. The CDR3 bases are TGTACCAGCAGTTTATCTGATTTGGAAAAACTGTTTTTT. It is translated as CTSSLSDLEKLFF.

On this clonotype: This clone may be a read error of a much larger clone one base away. This chain uses TRBV5-4 with TRBJ2-5; 8 nucleotides line up with TRBD1. Germline V lookup: CDR1 SGHNT, CDR2 YYREEE (reference sequence). CDR3 length equals 14 residues. CDR3 region: CASRDTDRAEIQYF. CDR3 sequence (DNA): TGTGCCAGCAGGGATACGGACAGGGCAGAGATCCAGTACTTC.

Notes on this clonotype: Germline is not matched at one junction end, which may reflect a read error. The chain uses TRBV14 and TRBJ1-1, with D unresolved. This CDR3 comprises 14 residues. Germline lookup yields CDR1 SGHDN and CDR2 FVKESK. The CDR3 reads CASSQGLMNTEVFF. DNA of the CDR3: TGTGCCAGCAGCCAAGGTTTGATGAACACTGAAGTTTTCTTT.

Concerning this clonotype itself: At one end the junction does not follow the germline gene, possibly because of a read error. The CDR3 DNA reads as TGTACCAGCAGAGGTAGCGTGAACACCGGGGGGCTGTTTTTT. It encodes CTSRGSVNTGGLFF. The chain joins TRBV28 to TRBJ2-2; TRBD2 is a possible D gene (6 bases). Germline V CDR1 and CDR2: MDHEN, SYDVKM. CDR3 length equals 14 residues.

The rearrangement uses TRBV7-9 and TRBJ2-1; D is unresolved. V dropped 5 bases and J dropped 3 bases, with 5 bases sitting between them. The CDR3 is 12 residues long. CDR1 and CDR2 from the germline V gene are SEHNR and FQNEAQ (reference sequence). The CDR3, as DNA: TGTGCCAGCAGCGTGGACTACAATGAGCAGTTCTTC. Translated: CASSVDYNEQFF.

Only a few counts were recorded for this clonotype. Given a much more abundant clone one base away, this may be a read error. The chain has TRBV6-2 or TRBV6-3 and TRBJ2-1; D may be TRBD1 (5 bases). There are 15 residues in the CDR3. Germline-derived CDR1 and CDR2 are MNHEY and SVGEGT. The CDR3 bases are TGTGCCTGCAGTTACCCCACAGGAGTATACAATGAGCAGTTCTTC. This sequence encodes CACSYPTGVYNEQFF.

The V and J genes are TRBV12-3 or TRBV12-4 and TRBJ2-1, with no clear D. The V gene lost 3 bases and the J gene lost 2 bases, with 14 bases spanning the gap. This CDR3 region has 16 residues. The CDR3 sequence is CASSLPSGSPYNEQFF. CDR3 nucleotide sequence: TGTGCCAGCAGTTTGCCTAGTGGGTCGCCCTACAATGAGCAGTTCTTC.

Comments on this clonotype: The junction differs from germline at one of its ends, possibly a read error. The chain carries TRBV5-1 and TRBJ2-5; 7 positions match TRBD2. The germline V gene has CDR1 SGHRS and CDR2 YFSETQ. CDR3 length: 13 amino acids. CDR3 coding DNA: TGCGCCAGCAGCTACGGGGCGCGGGAGACCGAGTACTTC. This codes for CASSYGARETEYF.

Comment on this clonotype: A much larger clone differs from this one at a single base, so this may be a read error. V usage is TRBV29-1 and J usage is TRBJ1-3; D gene unclear. V was trimmed by 7 bases and J by 0 bases, leaving 13 bases between them. The CDR3 is 14 residues long. From germline, CDR1 is SQVTM and CDR2 ANQGSEA. CDR3 residues: CSGPRSPSGNTIYF. The CDR3 DNA reads as TGCAGCGGGCCCAGGAGCCCCTCTGGAAACACCATATATTTT.

In its sample, this clonotype was seen once. Sequence at one end of the junction differs from germline and may be a read error. This chain joins TRBV11-3 and TRBJ2-7, with D perhaps matching TRBD1 (6 bases). Germline CDR1 and CDR2: SGHNT and YENEEA. The CDR3 length is 13 residues. CDR3 protein: CASGKGQCHERYF. CDR3 nucleotides: TGTGCCAGCGGGAAAGGACAGTGCCACGAGCGGTACTTC. Variable domain in full (rest from reference TRBV11-3 and TRBJ2-7): EAGVVQSPRYKIIEKKQPVAFWCNPISGHNTLYWYLQNLGQGPELLIRYENEEAVDDSQLPKDRFSAERLKGVDSTLKIQPAELGDSAVYLCASGKGQCHERYFGPGTRLTVT.

As regards this clonotype: A single base separates this from a much larger clone, so it may be a read error. V gene TRBV5-1 combines with J gene TRBJ2-1, with a tentative D call TRBD1 (5 bases). The CDR3 covers 14 residues. CDR1 is SGHRS and CDR2 is YFSETQ in the germline V gene. The CDR3 DNA is TGCGCCAGCAGCTTGGCCTCAGGGTCCCGTGAGCAGCTCTTC. This encodes CASSLASGSREQLF.

In this sample, this clonotype turned up once. The J gene is TRBJ2-2, the V gene TRBV6-2 or TRBV6-3, with D tentatively TRBD2 (5 bases). Germline-derived CDR1 and CDR2 are MNHEY and SVGEGT. The CDR3 has 19 residues. V lost 2 bases and J lost 7, with 26 bases in between. As DNA, the CDR3 is TGTGCCAGCAGTTACCGCGCTAGCTGTCACTTCCGGGGTCTCGGGGAGCTGTTTTTT. Translated, it gives CASSYRASCHFRGLGELFF.

The chain is built from TRBV14 and TRBJ1-3; unclear D gene. V lost 4 bases and J lost 0, with 10 bases in between. Germline V gene sequence: CDR1 SGHDN, CDR2 FVKESK. The CDR3 is made up of 15 amino acids. The CDR3 coding sequence is TGTGCCAGCAGCCTACGCAAGAGCTCTGGAAACACCATATATTTT. It yields the protein CASSLRKSSGNTIYF.

Note on this clonotype: A read error may account for a junction end that differs from germline. The gene calls are TRBV11-2 and TRBJ1-2, with D hard to call. This CDR3 contains 13 residues. The germline CDR1 and CDR2 sequences are SGHAT and FQNNGV. CDR3: CVSSADWFNGYTF. The DNA for the CDR3 is TGTGTCAGCAGCGCAGACTGGTTTAATGGCTACACCTTC.

The chain has TRBV4-3 and TRBJ1-3; D ambiguous. The CDR3 has 16 amino acids. CDR1 and CDR2 (germline): LGHNA, YSLEER. The V end was cut by 2 bases, the J end by 0 bases, with 11 bases between. DNA of the CDR3: TGCGCCAGCAGCCAATATCATCCGGGCTCTGGAAACACCATATATTTT. Amino acid sequence: CASSQYHPGSGNTIYF.